The rows below give T cell receptor beta chains drawn from one sample of a study of blood T cell repertoires in COVID-19. TCRdb's table, derived via immunoSEQ multiplex PCR, lists solely in-frame clones and lacks some. The sample carries 230,000 or so clones, approximately 83% recorded once. Material for sequencing was PBMCs or T cells enriched from blood (not recorded which). Source of these receptors: a man aged 45-60 years who had recovered from COVID-19. Both conserved end residues are part of each CDR3. The order of the fields is J gene, V gene, clone size, CDR3 protein. Clone size, where shown, is once, few, many, or a class for clones that have expanded.

TRBJ2-7,TRBV10-3,NA,CAISDHRGDIPTFSSYEQYF
TRBJ2-5,TRBV30,NA,CAWRRRGRGQETQYF
TRBJ1-2,TRBV5-1,NA,CASSSVPGQGMSSNYGYTF
TRBJ2-1,TRBV5-1,few,CASSFDSPPYNEQFF
TRBJ2-3,TRBV7-2,NA,CASSLVLSGRSTDTQYF
TRBJ1-1,TRBV9,NA,CASRGTGANTEAFF
TRBJ1-2,TRBV4-1,NA,CASSQVDSPSYGYTF
TRBJ1-2,TRBV25-1,NA,CATYSGAGGYTF
TRBJ1-4,TRBV7-2,NA,CASSLLTGRGEKLFF
TRBJ2-3,TRBV4-2,NA,CASSQETSVPDTQYF
TRBJ2-7,TRBV11-3,NA,CASSTVGGAYEQYF
TRBJ2-2,TRBV11-2,NA,CASSLAGGSGYTGELFF
TRBJ1-3,TRBV2,few,CASSEGQFSGNTIYF
TRBJ1-1,TRBV5-1,NA,CASSTDRGWNTEAFF
TRBJ2-1,TRBV28,NA,CASSLFRTLTGGGGNEQFF
TRBJ2-7,TRBV3-1/TRBV3-2,NA,CASSHTGTSGGLSSYEQYF
TRBJ1-6,TRBV9,NA,CASRSDDGNNSPLHF
TRBJ1-3,TRBV19,NA,CASGQEAGNTIYF
TRBJ1-6,TRBV19,NA,CASTFPGNSPLHF
TRBJ2-5,TRBV5-4,NA,CASSLERAAETQYF
TRBJ2-2,TRBV7-3,NA,CASSWGQGGTGELFF
TRBJ1-4,TRBV15,NA,CATSRDLTGMGEKLFF
TRBJ1-3,TRBV6-1,NA,CASSDRGKGNTIYF
TRBJ1-1,TRBV5-1,NA,CASSKGQTHTEAFF
TRBJ2-7,TRBV7-3,NA,CASSLEGSGPYEQYF
TRBJ2-2,TRBV10-2,NA,CASSGLAGGPGTGELFF
TRBJ1-2,TRBV3-1/TRBV3-2,few,CASSQECGAGWGYTF
TRBJ1-3,TRBV19,NA,CASSVTGPRNTIYF
TRBJ2-1,TRBV5-8,NA,CASSLIAGAYNEQFF
TRBJ2-5,TRBV27,NA,CASRDRGRVTQYF
TRBJ2-2,TRBV9,NA,CASSVVREGNTGELFF
TRBJ2-7,TRBV11-3,NA,CASSSRTHSYEQYF
TRBJ1-6,TRBV7-9,NA,CASSLVGDMGNSPLHF
TRBJ2-5,TRBV5-1,NA,CASSLVEGRETQYF
TRBJ2-2,TRBV5-4,NA,CASSSAGGNTGELFF
TRBJ2-2,TRBV18,NA,CASSAATGNTGELFF
TRBJ2-7,TRBV28,NA,CASSPGLGYEQYF
TRBJ2-7,TRBV4-3,NA,CASSPTSGRPYEQYF
TRBJ1-2,TRBV2,few,CASSDVTGPYGYTF